This T cell receptor beta chain comes out of a study of CD8 T cells in ankylosing spondylitis. This clonotype occurred many times. Its antigen is unknown. Regarding the study as a whole: In reactive arthritis synovial fluid and blood, some motif variants had been reported before. A TCR beta motif of roughly 8 highly homologous variants appeared characteristic of ankylosing spondylitis blood. Disease-linked clones were CD8+ and relatively rare in peripheral blood. There was reportedly significant enrichment of clones that were disease-linked in matched ankylosing spondylitis synovial fluid.

The CDR3 covers 13 residues. Looked up from germline, CDR1 is MDHEN and CDR2 is SYDVKM. V trimming: 5 bases; J trimming: 7 bases; junction bases outside the gene matches: 5. With molecular barcodes, quantitative 5'-RACE was used to make the TCR beta libraries. In TCRdb, the 5' RACE reads were re-called with MiXCR into one record per CDR3 protein. The sample shows 500,000 or so distinct CDR3 sequences, approximately 5.3% of them seen only once. The source of this sequence is a male donor with ankylosing spondylitis. Sequences were obtained from blood, either unsorted or a sorted T cell fraction (not recorded which). The rearrangement links TRBV28 to TRBJ2-7; TRBD1 agrees at 10 bases. This CDR3 is CASSGTGVGEQYF. In nucleotides, the CDR3 is TGTGCCAGCAGTGGGACAGGGGTAGGGGAGCAGTACTTC.